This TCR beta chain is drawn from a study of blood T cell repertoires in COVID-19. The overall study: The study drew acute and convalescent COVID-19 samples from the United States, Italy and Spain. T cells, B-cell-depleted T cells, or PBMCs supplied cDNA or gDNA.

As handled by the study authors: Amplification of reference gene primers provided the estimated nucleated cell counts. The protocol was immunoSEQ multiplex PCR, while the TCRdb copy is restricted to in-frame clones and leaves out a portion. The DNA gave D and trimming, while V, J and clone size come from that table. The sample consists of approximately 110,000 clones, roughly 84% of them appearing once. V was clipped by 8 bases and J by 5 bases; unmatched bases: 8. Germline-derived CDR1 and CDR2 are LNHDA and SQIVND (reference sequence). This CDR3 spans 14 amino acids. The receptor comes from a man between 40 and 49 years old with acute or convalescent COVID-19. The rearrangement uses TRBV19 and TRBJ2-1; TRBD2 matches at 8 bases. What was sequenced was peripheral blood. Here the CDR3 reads CASLQRGRNNEQFF. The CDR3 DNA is TGTGCCAGTCTACAGCGGGGGCGAAACAATGAGCAGTTCTTC.